These 31 T cell receptor beta chains share one sample of origin, sequenced in a study of OX40 agonist ivuxolimab in advanced cancers. TCRdb's table, derived via immunoSEQ multiplex PCR, lists solely in-frame clones and lacks some. The sample carries more than 95,000 clones, under 95% recorded once. Sequenced material: CD4+ or CD8+ T cells sorted from blood, taken in a trial of the OX40 agonist ivuxolimab. The receptors originated from an adult with an advanced solid tumor such as melanoma, head and neck, liver or kidney cancer.

J is TRBJ2-3 and V is TRBV7-2, with D perhaps TRBD1 or TRBD2 (6 bases each). The V end was cut by 6 bases, the J end by 6 bases, with 16 bases between. CDR1 SGHTA and CDR2 FQGNSA come from the germline V gene. The CDR3 totals 14 residues. Written as DNA, the CDR3 is TGTGCCAGCAGGCACCCTACAGGGAGGGATACGCAGTATTTT. Its protein is CASRHPTGRDTQYF.

V gene TRBV7-6 combines with J gene TRBJ2-7; unclear D gene. The CDR3 is 13 amino acids. Germline V lookup: CDR1 SGHVS, CDR2 FNYEAQ. V shed 2 bases and J shed 5 bases, with 10 bases lying between them. CDR3: CASSLRLGHEQYF. The CDR3 bases are TGTGCCAGCAGCTTAAGGCTAGGACACGAGCAGTACTTC.

CDR3 DNA sequence: TGTGCCAGTAGTTTCTGGGGCGAGCACACTGAAGCTTTCTTT. This encodes CASSFWGEHTEAFF. J is TRBJ1-1 and V is TRBV19, with D perhaps matching TRBD1 (5 bases). Between the trimmed V and J ends, which lost 5 bases and 3 bases, there was a span of 13 bases. Looked up from germline, CDR1 is LNHDA and CDR2 is SQIVND (reference sequence). The CDR3 is 14 amino acids.

The rearrangement links TRBV28 to TRBJ1-1; no clear D gene. The germline V and J ends were trimmed by 8 bases and 6 bases, with 13 bases remaining between them. The CDR3 length is 12 residues. Germline values: CDR1 MDHEN, CDR2 SYDVKM. The CDR3 is CASLGRTPEAFF. As DNA, the CDR3 is TGTGCCAGCTTGGGCAGGACCCCTGAAGCTTTCTTT.

The V call is TRBV18, the J call TRBJ1-3, with no clear D. V shed 3 bases and J shed 1 base, with 13 bases lying between them. The germline V gene encodes CDR1 KGHSH and CDR2 LQKENI. The CDR3 spans 16 residues. The CDR3 DNA reads as TGTGCCAGCTCACCGTCTCCCGGGGATTCTGGAAACACCATATATTTT. Protein: CASSPSPGDSGNTIYF.

V is TRBV28 and J is TRBJ1-2; D is possibly TRBD1 (6 bases). The CDR3 runs to 13 residues. The germline CDR1 and CDR2 sequences are MDHEN and SYDVKM. The V end was cut by 5 bases, the J end by 5 bases, with 12 bases between. The CDR3 is CASSATGMYGYTF. CDR3 bases: TGTGCCAGCAGTGCTACAGGGATGTATGGCTACACCTTC.

The chain recombines TRBV19 with TRBJ2-7, with 8 bases identical to TRBD2. This CDR3 is built from 15 residues. Germline V gives CDR1 LNHDA, CDR2 SQIVND (reference sequence). The J segment lost 4 bases and the V segment lost 4 bases, leaving 9 bases of the junction unmatched. The CDR3 loop reads CASSTRGGKRYEQYF. Here the CDR3 DNA reads TGTGCCAGTAGTACCCGGGGGGGGAAACGGTACGAGCAGTACTTC.

This clone was detected once. The chain is built from TRBV14 and TRBJ2-1; D assignment may be TRBD1 or TRBD2 (6 bases each). Deletions cut 7 bases from V and 3 bases from J, with 13 bases between. The CDR3 consists of 14 residues. Germline assignment: CDR1 SGHDN and CDR2 FVKESK. The CDR3 region has the DNA TGTGCCAGCACAAAACAGGGAGGCTACAATGAGCAGTTCTTC. Translating it yields CASTKQGGYNEQFF.

This clone was recorded only once. V usage is TRBV28 and J usage is TRBJ1-5; TRBD1 is a possible D gene (5 bases). Trimming took 2 bases from V and 6 from J, leaving 17 bases between them. From germline, CDR1 is MDHEN and CDR2 SYDVKM. The CDR3 is 16 amino acids. CDR3 sequence: CASSLTGGANGQPQHF. The CDR3 region has the DNA TGTGCCAGCAGTTTAACCGGGGGTGCTAATGGTCAGCCCCAGCATTTT.

The chain has TRBV18 and TRBJ1-1; D ambiguous. In germline, CDR1 is KGHSH, CDR2 LQKENI. The CDR3 is 12 residues long. Trimming pared 4 bases from V and 6 bases from J, leaving 9 bases between. The CDR3 is CASSRSVAEAFF. For the CDR3, the DNA is TGTGCCAGCTCACGGTCGGTAGCTGAAGCTTTCTTT.

The chain couples TRBV4-1 to TRBJ1-2; the D gene is possibly TRBD1 (6 bases). CDR3 length: 14 residues. Between the trimmed V and J ends, which lost 1 base and 4 bases, there was a span of 10 bases. Germline V gene lookup returns CDR1 MGHRA and CDR2 YSYEKL. CDR3 in amino acids: CASSQVQGPYGYTF. CDR3 bases: TGCGCCAGCAGCCAAGTACAGGGTCCCTATGGCTACACCTTC.

This rearrangement joins TRBV29-1 to TRBJ1-1; 8 bases are a match to TRBD1. Looked up from germline, CDR1 is SQVTM and CDR2 is ANQGSEA. There are 14 residues in the CDR3. The V and J ends lost 0 bases and 6 bases, in that order; junction bases with no gene match: 6. The CDR3: CSVEEGQARAEAFF. The CDR3 DNA sequence: TGCAGCGTTGAAGAGGGACAGGCTCGGGCTGAAGCTTTCTTT.

V usage is TRBV28 and J usage is TRBJ2-1; D possibly corresponds to TRBD2 (5 bases). V dropped 2 bases and J dropped 4 bases, with 12 bases sitting between them. Germline assignment: CDR1 MDHEN and CDR2 SYDVKM. The CDR3 sequence is 15 residues long. The chain's CDR3 is CASSLAGWSYNEQFF. In nucleotides, the CDR3 is TGTGCCAGCAGTTTAGCGGGTTGGAGTTACAATGAGCAGTTCTTC.

V is TRBV9 and J is TRBJ1-2, with D perhaps matching TRBD1 (5 bases). The CDR3 is 17 residues long. The germline V and J ends were trimmed by 0 bases and 4 bases, with 19 bases remaining between them. CDR1 is SGDLS and CDR2 is YYNGEE in the germline V gene. The CDR3, as DNA: TGTGCCAGCAGCGTAGCTACGGGGAGGGACCGCTCCTATGGCTACACCTTC. Protein: CASSVATGRDRSYGYTF.

The chain combines TRBV11-2 with TRBJ1-2; TRBD1 might be the D (5 bases). Trimming left V 5 bases short and J 6 bases short, with 10 bases between. The CDR3 has 12 residues. Germline V gives CDR1 SGHAT, CDR2 FQNNGV. The CDR3 is CASSPNRNGYTF. In nucleotides, the CDR3 is TGTGCCAGCAGCCCTAACAGGAATGGCTACACCTTC.

This chain connects TRBV9 to TRBJ2-4, with D unclear. Germline V gene data show CDR1 as SGDLS and CDR2 as YYNGEE. This CDR3 is 16 amino acids long. The germline V and J ends were trimmed by 3 bases and 6 bases, with 19 bases remaining between them. The CDR3 protein is CASSAKDSQLINIQYF. The DNA of the CDR3 is TGTGCCAGCAGCGCCAAAGATAGCCAACTGATAAACATTCAGTACTTC.

The CDR3 loop reads CASSKQDSVGDGQYF. The DNA for the CDR3 is TGTGCCAGCAGCAAACAGGACTCGGTCGGGGATGGGCAGTACTTC. The chain combines TRBV21-1 with TRBJ2-7; the listed D gene, TRBD2, was not tested against the DNA. TRBV21-1 is shown as a pseudogene. This CDR3 region has 15 residues.

The table lists this clone with a count of one. The genes are TRBV19 and TRBJ2-7, with 8 bases matching TRBD1. Germline CDR1 LNHDA, CDR2 SQIVND (reference sequence). J lost 0 bases, V lost 4 bases, and 8 bases had no gene match. The CDR3 is made up of 16 amino acids. The CDR3 here is CASSKETGGGSYEQYF. CDR3 coding DNA: TGTGCCAGTAGTAAGGAAACAGGGGGTGGCTCCTACGAGCAGTACTTC.

The gene calls are TRBV7-8 and TRBJ1-6; 7 positions match TRBD1. CDR3 length: 16 residues. In germline, CDR1 is SGHVS, CDR2 FQNEAQ. Trimming removed 4 bases from V and 3 bases from J; junction bases left unmatched: 6. The CDR3: CASSSPDRVYNSPLHF. The CDR3, as DNA: TGTGCCAGCAGCTCCCCTGACAGGGTCTATAATTCACCCCTCCACTTT.

Points on this clone: Other DNA sequences in the sample encode the same CDR3. The CDR3 region is CASSVATDTQYF. DNA of the CDR3: TGTGCCAGCAGCGTGGCCACAGATACGCAGTATTTT. The chain joins TRBV9 to TRBJ2-3; D call uncertain. Germline CDR1 is SGDLS and CDR2 is YYNGEE. Trimming removed 2 bases at V and 2 bases at J, with 3 bases between. This CDR3 contains 12 residues.

The chain is built from TRBV9 and TRBJ2-1; 8 bases map to TRBD2. In germline, CDR1 is SGDLS, CDR2 YYNGEE. The CDR3 runs to 15 residues. With 0 bases clipped from V and 5 bases from J, the junction kept 4 bases outside the gene matches. The CDR3 spells CASSVGTSSHNEQFF. Written as DNA, the CDR3 is TGTGCCAGCAGCGTAGGGACTAGCAGCCACAATGAGCAGTTCTTC.

The chain uses TRBV6-5 and TRBJ2-1, with a possible D match to TRBD2 (5 bases). Trimming took 0 bases from V and 4 from J, leaving 13 bases between them. CDR1 MNHEY and CDR2 SVGAGI come from the germline V gene. The CDR3 has 16 residues. The CDR3 bases are TGTGCCAGCAGTTACTCATCCGCGCGACTATACAATGAGCAGTTCTTC. Translation: CASSYSSARLYNEQFF.

This rearrangement joins TRBV6-5 to TRBJ2-7, with 7 nucleotides matching TRBD1. The CDR3 extends over 14 amino acids. V lost 0 bases and J lost 6; bases outside the gene matches: 5. From germline, CDR1 is MNHEY and CDR2 SVGAGI. CDR3 in amino acids: CASSYSRGSFEQYF. In DNA, the CDR3 is TGTGCCAGCAGTTACTCCAGGGGGTCGTTCGAGCAGTACTTC.

This clone was recorded only once. V and J are TRBV5-1 and TRBJ2-5, with D possibly being TRBD1 (5 bases). The J call may be faulty, since TRBJ2-7 better matches the DNA end. This CDR3 contains 14 residues. CDR1 and CDR2 (germline): SGHRS, YFSETQ. This CDR3 is CASSLDKGTYEQYF. CDR3 nucleotides: TGCGCCAGCAGCTTGGATAAGGGGACCTACGAGCAGTACTTC.

This clone was recorded only once. The chain couples TRBV15 to TRBJ1-1, with TRBD1 matching 7 bases. Looked up from germline, CDR1 is LNHNV and CDR2 is YYDKDF (reference sequence). The CDR3 sequence is 14 residues long. J lost 1 base, V lost 3 bases, and 2 bases had no gene match. DNA for the CDR3: TGTGCCACCAGCAGCCGGACAGGGAACACTGAAGCTTTCTTT. Translated, it gives CATSSRTGNTEAFF.

This chain uses TRBV5-6 with TRBJ2-5; 7 bases match TRBD2. The CDR3 totals 14 residues. Germline lookup yields CDR1 SGHDT and CDR2 YYEEEE. After removal of 2 bases from V and 1 base from J, the junction contained 2 bases not matched to a gene. In nucleotides, the CDR3 is TGTGCCAGCAGCTTAGCGGGGACCCAAGAGACCCAGTACTTC. It translates to CASSLAGTQETQYF.

This clone has only one observation. The rearrangement links TRBV9 to TRBJ2-7, with a tentative D call TRBD2 (6 bases). Per the germline V gene, CDR1 is SGDLS and CDR2 is YYNGEE. V shed 4 bases and J shed 7 bases, with 24 bases lying between them. The CDR3 is made up of 16 amino acids. CDR3 sequence reads: CASSPHWGGKGREQYF. The DNA of the CDR3 is TGTGCCAGCAGCCCCCACTGGGGCGGGAAAGGTCGGGAGCAGTACTTC.

V is TRBV7-8 and J is TRBJ1-5; 8 bases are shared with TRBD1. This CDR3 is built from 15 residues. Per germline, CDR1 SGHVS and CDR2 FQNEAQ. The V and J ends lost 5 bases and 7 bases, in that order; junction bases with no gene match: 10. CDR3 DNA sequence: TGTGCCAGCAGCAGACGGACAGGGATTCAGCAGCCCCAGCATTTT. This gives the protein CASSRRTGIQQPQHF. Variable domain in full (rest from reference TRBV7-8 and TRBJ1-5): GAGVSQSPRYKVAKRGQDVALRCDPISGHVSLFWYQQALGQGPEFLTYFQNEAQLDKSGLPSDRFFAERPEGSVSTLKIQRTQQEDSAVYLCASSRRTGIQQPQHFGDGTRLSIL.

The V gene is TRBV18, the J gene TRBJ2-7; TRBD2 matches 9 bases. The V and J ends lost 3 bases and 2 bases, in that order; junction bases with no gene match: 2. The CDR3 length is 14 residues. CDR1 and CDR2 from the germline V gene are KGHSH and LQKENI. The CDR3 DNA is TGTGCCAGCTCACCGGGACTAGCTGCCTACGAGCAGTACTTC. This gives the protein CASSPGLAAYEQYF.

The chain combines TRBV5-6 with TRBJ2-1; weak D call: TRBD1 (5 bases). Looked up from germline, CDR1 is SGHDT and CDR2 is YYEEEE. CDR3 length: 17 amino acids. Deletions cut 2 bases from V and 2 bases from J, with 17 bases between. CDR3 sequence (DNA): TGTGCCAGCAGCTTCACCCATCAGGCAGGGACCTACAATGAGCAGTTCTTC. Translated: CASSFTHQAGTYNEQFF. The variable domain in full, with the rest retrieved from reference TRBV5-6 and TRBJ2-1, is DAGVTQSPTHLIKTRGQQVTLRCSPKSGHDTVSWYQQALGQGPQFIFQYYEEEERQRGNFPDRFSGHQFPNYSSELNVNALLLGDSALYLCASSFTHQAGTYNEQFFGPGTRLTVL.

This clone has more than one count but fewer than ten. The chain is built from TRBV7-2 and TRBJ1-2; 8 bases align to TRBD1. The trim removed 2 bases at V and 5 bases at J, leaving 4 bases unmatched. The CDR3 is made up of 14 amino acids. Germline values: CDR1 SGHTA, CDR2 FQGNSA. CDR3 protein: CASSLQGAVYGYTF. CDR3 sequence (DNA): TGTGCCAGCAGCTTACAGGGGGCTGTGTATGGCTACACCTTC.